This T cell receptor (beta chain) was recovered during a study of regulatory T cells in long-lasting Graves disease. In its sample, this clonotype was seen a few times. Stated time point: persistent/refractory GD, antithyroid drugs over 5 years with positive TRAb. Scientists built the TCR library using RNA that was extracted from PBMCs. The V segment lost 3 bases and the J segment 7 bases; nucleotides outside the gene matches: 5. Germline CDR1 DFQATT, CDR2 SNEGSKA (reference sequence). This CDR3 contains 12 residues. CDR3-region Arm-PCR and iRepertoire HTBI primers produced the TCR beta libraries. In the source study's methods: From all samples, identification returned 12 to 15 TRBJ and approximately 61 TRBV segments. TCRdb re-called the multiplex PCR reads through MiXCR, storing one row per CDR3 protein. Here the V and J calls rest on TCRdb's processing, not on the authors' analysis. The sample shows hundreds of thousands of distinct CDR3 sequences, less than 25% of them seen only once.

V is TRBV20-1 and J is TRBJ1-2; TRBD1 matches 7 bases. This TCR was sampled from a female donor with Graves disease. Sequencing was performed on peripheral blood mononuclear cells (PBMCs), taken when the disease was refractory, from a patient treated with antithyroid drugs. CDR3 in DNA: TGCAGTGCTAGTTACAGGGGTGCTGGCTACACCTTC. Protein: CSASYRGAGYTF.